Listed below are T cell receptor beta chains from one sample, sequenced in a study of response to subunit inactivated influenza vaccine. TCRdb re-called the RT-PCR reads with MiXCR, one entry per CDR3 protein. The table includes 500,000 to 600,000 distinct CDR3 sequences, approximately 12% detected once. Sequences were derived from PBMCs from blood, sampled on the day of vaccination. Every receptor here comes from a man aged 50 to 59 who received an inactivated influenza vaccine. Each CDR3 is given with its conserved first and last residue. D genes are given only for firm matches. Only part of the rows carry a size: once, few, many, or a class if the clone is expanded.

D: .
size: .
V: TRBV12-3/TRBV12-4
J: TRBJ2-7
DNA: TGTGCCAGCAGTTTGGATCAGGGACGGACCTACGAGCAGTACTTC
CDR3: CASSLDQGRTYEQYF

D: .
size: .
V: TRBV7-2
J: TRBJ1-1
DNA: TGTGCCAGCAGCCGAATAGGAAGTTCGGAGGCTTTCTTT
CDR3: CASSRIGSSEAFF

D: .
size: few
V: TRBV2
J: TRBJ2-1
DNA: TGTGCCAGCAGTGAATGGATTAGTTCGGTCGATGAGCAGTTCTTC
CDR3: CASSEWISSVDEQFF

D: .
size: many
V: TRBV12-3/TRBV12-4
J: TRBJ1-3
DNA: TGTGCCAGCAGGTATCCCGGTCGGAGCTCTGGAAACACCATATATTTT
CDR3: CASRYPGRSSGNTIYF

D: .
size: .
V: TRBV3-1
J: TRBJ2-3
DNA: TGTGCCAGCAGCCAGAGTCTGGACAAGCAGTATTTT
CDR3: CASSQSLDKQYF

D: .
size: .
V: TRBV5-1
J: TRBJ2-1
DNA: TGCGCCAGCACCCCCGGGACATCCGACAATGAGCAGTTCTTC
CDR3: CASTPGTSDNEQFF

D: .
size: few
V: TRBV5-1
J: TRBJ2-3
DNA: TGCGCCAGCAGCTCCTCGGCGGGGGCCCTCACAGATACGCAGTATTTT
CDR3: CASSSSAGALTDTQYF

D: .
size: .
V: TRBV5-1
J: TRBJ1-2
DNA: TGCGCCACCCGTACCAACACGGAGGATGGCTACACCTTC
CDR3: CATRTNTEDGYTF

D: .
size: .
V: TRBV20-1
J: TRBJ1-6
DNA: TGCAGTGCTAGAAGTAATTCACCCCTCCACTTT
CDR3: CSARSNSPLHF

D: .
size: few
V: TRBV2
J: TRBJ1-2
DNA: TGTGCCAGCAGTGAAGCGCGCAGGGGTGGAAGTGGCTACACCTTC
CDR3: CASSEARRGGSGYTF

D: .
size: few
V: TRBV7-2
J: TRBJ2-2
DNA: TGTGCCAGCAGCTTAGTGGTGGTCACCGGGGAGCTGTTTTTT
CDR3: CASSLVVVTGELFF

D: TRBD1
size: many
V: TRBV28
J: TRBJ1-5
DNA: TGTGCCAGCAGTCCAGACAGGGGTTCTCATCAGCCCCAGCATTTT
CDR3: CASSPDRGSHQPQHF

D: .
size: many
V: TRBV6-5
J: TRBJ2-7
DNA: TGTGCCAGCAGTTACAACCGCAGGGACGAGTACTTC
CDR3: CASSYNRRDEYF

D: .
size: few
V: TRBV4-2
J: TRBJ2-1
DNA: TGTGCCAGCAGCCAAGTGGGCGGGAACGATGAGCAGTTCTTC
CDR3: CASSQVGGNDEQFF

D: .
size: .
V: TRBV4-2
J: TRBJ1-5
DNA: TGTGCCAGCAGCCAAGATCCCGTAGGGCATCAGCCCCAGCATTTT
CDR3: CASSQDPVGHQPQHF

D: TRBD2
size: few
V: TRBV29-1
J: TRBJ2-1
DNA: TGCAGCGTTGGTTCGACTAGCGGGAGCTTTAACGATGAGCAGTTCTTC
CDR3: CSVGSTSGSFNDEQFF

D: TRBD2
size: few
V: TRBV5-1
J: TRBJ2-1
DNA: TGCGCCAGCAGCCCGGGGGGGCTCGACAATGAGCAGTTCTTC
CDR3: CASSPGGLDNEQFF

D: .
size: few
V: TRBV7-9
J: TRBJ2-2
DNA: TGTGCCAGCAGCTCAAGAGTACCTCCGAACACCGGGGAGCTGTTTTTT
CDR3: CASSSRVPPNTGELFF

D: TRBD1
size: few
V: TRBV5-1
J: TRBJ1-1
DNA: TGCGCCAGCAGCTTGTCGACAGGGCGGTACACTGAAGCTTTCTTT
CDR3: CASSLSTGRYTEAFF

D: .
size: .
V: TRBV12-3/TRBV12-4
J: TRBJ2-3
DNA: TGTGCCAGCAGTTTAGTGGGACCGAGAAGCACAGATACGCAGTATTTT
CDR3: CASSLVGPRSTDTQYF

D: .
size: .
V: TRBV12-3/TRBV12-4
J: TRBJ2-7
DNA: TGTGCCAGCAGTCTATCGGGAGCACTCTACGAGCAGTACTTC
CDR3: CASSLSGALYEQYF

D: .
size: many
V: TRBV12-3/TRBV12-4
J: TRBJ2-1
DNA: TGTGCCAGCAGTGACACGGGGTTCTACAATGAGCAGTTCTTC
CDR3: CASSDTGFYNEQFF

D: .
size: few
V: TRBV15
J: TRBJ2-5
DNA: TGTGCCACCAGCAGAGATGGGAGGGGGCGGGAGACCCAGTACTTC
CDR3: CATSRDGRGRETQYF

D: TRBD2
size: few
V: TRBV7-9
J: TRBJ2-3
DNA: TGTGCCAGCAGCTTAATCCCTAGCGGGGGGCCACAACCGTATTTT
CDR3: CASSLIPSGGPQPYF

D: .
size: .
V: TRBV12-3/TRBV12-4
J: TRBJ2-2
DNA: TGTGCCAGCAGTTTCGGACAGATCTCTACCGGGGAGCTGTTTTTT
CDR3: CASSFGQISTGELFF

D: .
size: few
V: TRBV14
J: TRBJ2-3
DNA: TGTGCCAGCAGCCAAGATTGGGCTTCACCCCAGCAGTATTTT
CDR3: CASSQDWASPQQYF

D: TRBD1
size: .
V: TRBV7-2
J: TRBJ1-5
DNA: TGTGCCAGCAGCCCCAGGACAGGAGATCAGCCCCAGCATTTT
CDR3: CASSPRTGDQPQHF

D: .
size: .
V: TRBV15
J: TRBJ1-6
DNA: TGTGCCACCAGCAGAGATCCAGGGTTCGGGAATTCACCCCTCCACTTT
CDR3: CATSRDPGFGNSPLHF

D: .
size: .
V: TRBV7-9
J: TRBJ2-1
DNA: TGTGCCAGCAGCTTTTCGGGGTACAGCTCCTACAATGAGCAGTTCTTC
CDR3: CASSFSGYSSYNEQFF